This T cell receptor beta chain appears in the sequencing data of a study of T-cell memory formation after mild COVID-19. TCRdb re-analysed the 5' RACE reads in MiXCR, keeping a single row per CDR3 protein. The sample has about 270,000 distinct CDR3 sequences; approximately 15% are singletons. The CDR3 contains 16 residues. With V trimmed by 4 bases and J by 3 bases, 9 bases remained unmatched. The germline gives CDR1 MDHEN, CDR2 SYDVKM. There are a few counts of this clonotype. V usage is TRBV28 and J usage is TRBJ2-3, with 8 bases that match TRBD1. This clonotype was obtained from a young man who had mild COVID-19 (a few samples of this study predate the infection). Cell type and time point are not known. The sample was PBMCs or a T cell subset sorted from them (not recorded which). The CDR3 loop is CASSSIGTGGTDTQYF. The CDR3, as DNA: TGTGCCAGCAGTTCAATAGGGACAGGCGGGACAGATACGCAGTATTTT.